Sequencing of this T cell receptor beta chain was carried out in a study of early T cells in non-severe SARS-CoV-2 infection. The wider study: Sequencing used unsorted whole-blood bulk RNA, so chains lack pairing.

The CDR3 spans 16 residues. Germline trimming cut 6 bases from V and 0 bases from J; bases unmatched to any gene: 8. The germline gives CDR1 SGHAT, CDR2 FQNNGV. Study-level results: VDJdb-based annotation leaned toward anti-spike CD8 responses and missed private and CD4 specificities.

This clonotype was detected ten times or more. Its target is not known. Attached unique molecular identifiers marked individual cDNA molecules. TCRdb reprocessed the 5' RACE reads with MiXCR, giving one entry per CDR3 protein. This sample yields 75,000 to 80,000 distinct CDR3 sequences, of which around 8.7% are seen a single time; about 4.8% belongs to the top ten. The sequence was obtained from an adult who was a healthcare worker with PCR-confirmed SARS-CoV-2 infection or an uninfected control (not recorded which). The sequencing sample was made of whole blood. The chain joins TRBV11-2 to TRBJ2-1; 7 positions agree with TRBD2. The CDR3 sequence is CASSPTSASSYNEQFF. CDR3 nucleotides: TGTGCCAGCAGTCCCACTAGCGCGAGCTCCTACAATGAGCAGTTCTTC. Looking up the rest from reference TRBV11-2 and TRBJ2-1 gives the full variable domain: EAGVAQSPRYKIIEKRQSVAFWCNPISGHATLYWYQQILGQGPKLLIQFQNNGVVDDSQLPKDRFSAERLKGVDSTLKIQPAKLEDSAVYLCASSPTSASSYNEQFFGPGTRLTVL.